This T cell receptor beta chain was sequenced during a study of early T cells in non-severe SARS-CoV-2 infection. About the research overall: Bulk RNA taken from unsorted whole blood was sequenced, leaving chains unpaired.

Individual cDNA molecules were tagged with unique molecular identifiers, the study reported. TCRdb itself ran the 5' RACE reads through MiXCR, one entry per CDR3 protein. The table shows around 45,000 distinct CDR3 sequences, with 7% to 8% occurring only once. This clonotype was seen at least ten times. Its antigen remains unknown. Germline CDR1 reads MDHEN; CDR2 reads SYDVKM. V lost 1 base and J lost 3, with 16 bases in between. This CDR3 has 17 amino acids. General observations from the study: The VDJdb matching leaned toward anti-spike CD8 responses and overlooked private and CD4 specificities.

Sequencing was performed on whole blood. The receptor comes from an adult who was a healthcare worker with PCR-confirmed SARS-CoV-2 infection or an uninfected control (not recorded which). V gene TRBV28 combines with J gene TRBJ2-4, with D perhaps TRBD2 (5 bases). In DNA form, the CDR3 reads TGTGCCAGCAGTTTATCGGGGTCCGTGCTACGCAAAAACATTCAGTACTTC. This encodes CASSLSGSVLRKNIQYF.